The T cell receptor beta chain under discussion was sequenced for a study of T cells in Graves' hyperthyroidism and ophthalmopathy (dated by TCRdb to between 2017 and 2020). The study in broad terms: Peripheral blood samples were taken at initial diagnosis, before any treatment was given. Thyroid tissue and blood T-cell repertoires from about six Graves' hyperthyroidism patients were also compared in the study. The paper reports TCR Vbeta CDR3 sequencing of over 130 peripheral blood samples: around 45 ophthalmopathy, fewer than 80 hyperthyroidism and around 17 progressor patients. The approximately 100 discovery patients were randomly split 7:3 into training and test sets. Prospective prediction of ophthalmopathy was tested in an independent validation cohort consisting of 18 hyperthyroidism patients and 17 patients who later progressed to ophthalmopathy. A discovery cohort of about a hundred patients, 43 with Graves' ophthalmopathy and approximately 57 with stable Graves' hyperthyroidism, was used to find distinguishing TCR V-J signatures. After sampling, hyperthyroidism patients received methimazole starting at 30 mg daily, and ophthalmopathy patients received high-dose intravenous methylprednisolone. Study-wide findings and limitations: Most expanded thyroid clonotypes (frequency above 0.001) were also found in blood, which suggests that blood repertoires may mirror thyroid immune responses. No statistical method was used to fix the sample size in advance, and group allocation was not hidden from the investigators. A model built on a 13 V-J signature distinguished ophthalmopathy from stable hyperthyroidism, reaching 87.88% sensitivity and under 84% specificity in cross-validation and 80%/75% in testing. During validation, the model predicted progression to ophthalmopathy a median of about 6.5 months ahead of onset, with almost 71% sensitivity and less than 85% specificity.

The table lists this clonotype with a few counts. The antigen it recognizes is unknown. Base quality data are lacking; no much larger clone is found one base away. TCR beta CDR3 regions were amplified from RNA transcripts. For the first round of RT-PCR on the TCR CDR3, the HTBI primer set was used together with the Qiagen OneStep RT-PCR kit. A second multiplex PCR round built the libraries, followed by size selection and purification. Libraries were sequenced paired-end with 100 bp reads on an Illumina HiSeq2000. The authors' pipeline ran thus. Raw data were processed with SOAPnuke, discarding reads with adapters, uncalled bases, mean Phred below 15, or no exact constant-primer or identifier match. High-quality paired reads were merged using COPE v1.2.5, and each unique nucleotide sequence was defined as a clonotype. Clonotypes were aligned to IMGT TRBV, TRBD and TRBJ reference segments using MiTCR v1.1. Analysis was restricted to V-J combinations with a frequency above 0.0001, which covered approximately 99% of repertoires. A TCS score was defined as the ratio of F50 (clonal expansion) to E x V (chaos), with BLOSUM62-based TCRdist applied between CDR3 peptides within each V-J. Welch's t-statistics and random forest reduced 500 to 650 V-J features to 13, which were used in a naive Bayes classifier (R e1071). TCRdb reworked the public reads: Q25 trimming with fastp, MiXCR clone assembly, productive beta chains retained. Rows are unified per CDR3 protein, each entry keeping the most common DNA and genes. TCRdb's processing, not the authors', yielded these V and J calls. Across this sample there are about 400,000 distinct CDR3 sequences, with about a sixth seen only once. The ten most abundant clones make up 28% of the sample.

Hyperthyroidism patients were newly diagnosed, with disease duration under 2 months, and aged 18 to 65 years. Patients with uncontrolled infections, other autoimmune diseases, pregnancy or lactation were excluded. Clinical symptoms, serum thyroxine and TRAb, thyroid ultrasound, and orbital computed tomography formed the basis for the diagnoses. For progressor patients, blood was drawn at the first diagnosis of hyperthyroidism, before any ophthalmopathy symptoms had appeared. Ficoll-Paque density gradient centrifugation was used to isolate PBMCs from about 9 ml of fresh peripheral blood. Patients classed as progressors first received a Graves' hyperthyroidism diagnosis and then went on to develop ophthalmopathy during follow-up. Total RNA was extracted with Trizol reagent, and quality was checked on an Agilent 2100 Bioanalyzer. The CDR3 starts with the cysteine, ends with the phenylalanine, and has 15 residues. Only the CDR3 DNA stays, 45 bases, in frame from base 1. The germline V gene encodes CDR1 SGHNT and CDR2 YENEEA. Relative to germline, V is 2 bases shorter and J is 5 bases shorter, with 13 bases between their ends.

The TCR was taken from a young woman with Graves' hyperthyroidism that later progressed to Graves' ophthalmopathy. The chain employs TRBV11-3 and TRBJ2-1; confidence is insufficient to name the D gene. Sequencing input: blood. CDR3 region: CASSLWYKGDNEQFF. The sequenced DNA is TGTGCCAGCAGCTTATGGTACAAGGGCGACAATGAGCAGTTCTTC.